Shown below are 15 T cell receptor beta chains from a single sample sequenced in a study of OX40 agonist ivuxolimab in advanced cancers. The table came from immunoSEQ multiplex PCR; TCRdb's copy has only in-frame clones and leaves some out. The sample shows around 68,000 clones, about 90% of them seen only once. Sequencing used CD4+ or CD8+ T cells sorted from blood, obtained in a trial of the OX40 agonist ivuxolimab. The receptors originated from an adult with an advanced solid tumor such as melanoma, head and neck, liver or kidney cancer.

A single count supports this clone. The CDR3 DNA follows: TGTGCCAGCGGAAACAGGGACCCCTACGAGCAGTACTTC. Translated: CASGNRDPYEQYF. The rearrangement joins TRBV28 to TRBJ2-7; possibly TRBD1 for D (6 bases). V lost 8 bases to trimming and J lost 2 bases, with 13 bases between them. The CDR3 spans 13 residues. Germline CDR1 reads MDHEN; CDR2 reads SYDVKM. The entire variable domain, with the rest obtained from reference TRBV28 and TRBJ2-7, is as follows: DVKVTQSSRYLVKRTGEKVFLECVQDMDHENMFWYRQDPGLGLRLIYFSYDVKMKEKGDIPEGYSVSREKKERFSLILESASTNQTSMYLCASGNRDPYEQYFGPGTRLTVT.

This chain links TRBV2 with TRBJ2-7; D is undetermined. Germline CDR1 and CDR2: SNHLY and FYNNEI. Trimming left V 10 bases short and J 2 bases short, with 18 bases between. This CDR3 is built from 14 residues. In DNA, the CDR3 is TGTGCCACCGACGATGGAGTTCTACCCTACGAGCAGTACTTC. Translation: CATDDGVLPYEQYF.

The chain is built from TRBV19 and TRBJ1-5, with TRBD1 matching over 7 bases. Germline V gene sequence: CDR1 LNHDA, CDR2 SQIVND (reference sequence). There are 13 residues in the CDR3. V was pared by 8 bases and J by 6 bases, with 7 bases of the junction left unmatched. The CDR3 DNA reads TGTGCCAGTTGGGCAGGACAGGCTCAGCCCCAGCATTTT. Translated: CASWAGQAQPQHF. Combining the CDR3 with reference TRBV19 and TRBJ1-5 gives the whole variable domain DGGITQSPKYLFRKEGQNVTLSCEQNLNHDAMYWYRQDPGQGLRLIYYSQIVNDFQKGDIAEGYSVSREKKESFPLTVTSAQKNPTAFYLCASWAGQAQPQHFGDGTRLSIL.

This chain uses TRBV15 with TRBJ1-5; a possible D gene is TRBD1 (6 bases). The length of the CDR3 is 17 residues. Trimming removed 5 bases at V and 0 bases at J, with 17 bases between. Germline lookup yields CDR1 LNHNV and CDR2 YYDKDF (reference sequence). CDR3 loop: CATSSIGQSHSNQPQHF. The CDR3 nucleotides read TGTGCCACCAGCTCCATCGGACAGAGTCATAGCAATCAGCCCCAGCATTTT.

The J gene is TRBJ2-1, the V gene TRBV19; D may be TRBD2 (7 bases). This CDR3 contains 13 residues. The germline CDR1 and CDR2 sequences are LNHDA and SQIVND (reference sequence). V was shortened by 5 bases and J by 15 bases, with 20 bases between the two germline ends. Here the CDR3 reads CASSLRGREGTFF. DNA of the CDR3: TGTGCCAGTAGTTTAAGGGGGAGGGAGGGCACGTTCTTC.

The chain uses TRBV2 and TRBJ2-1; 8 bases fit TRBD2. The CDR3 is 15 residues long. Germline CDR1 reads SNHLY; CDR2 reads FYNNEI. The junction had 8 bases not matched to a gene; V was cut back by 1 base and J by 9 bases. The CDR3 is CASSEGTSSRSEQFF. CDR3 bases: TGTGCCAGCAGTGAAGGGACTAGCTCTCGTTCTGAGCAGTTCTTC.

The V call is TRBV6-5, the J call TRBJ1-1, with D possibly being TRBD1 (6 bases). V was pared by 2 bases and J by 1 base, with 8 bases between. This CDR3 has 14 residues. The V gene's germline CDR1 is MNHEY and CDR2 SVGAGI. The DNA of the CDR3 is TGTGCCAGCAGTTACCGGGGGCCGAACACTGAAGCTTTCTTT. Residues: CASSYRGPNTEAFF.

The chain combines TRBV7-3 with TRBJ1-1; no firm D call. With 5 bases removed from V and 1 base from J, the gap between germline ends came to 8 bases. The CDR3 is 13 residues long. CDR1 SGHTA and CDR2 FQGTGA come from the germline V gene. The CDR3 nucleotides read TGTGCCAGCAGCCCGACCCCGAACACTGAAGCTTTCTTT. Amino acid sequence: CASSPTPNTEAFF. Full variable domain (outside the CDR3, taken from reference TRBV7-3 and TRBJ1-1): GAGVSQTPSNKVTEKGKYVELRCDPISGHTALYWYRQSLGQGPEFLIYFQGTGAADDSGLPNDRFFAVRPEGSVSTLKIQRTERGDSAVYLCASSPTPNTEAFFGQGTRLTVV.

The rearrangement joins TRBV14 to TRBJ1-6; 7 positions match TRBD1. The length of the CDR3 is 14 residues. Per the germline V gene, CDR1 is SGHDN and CDR2 is FVKESK. With V trimmed by 5 bases and J by 6 bases, 4 bases remained unmatched. The CDR3 is CASSFGTANSPLHF. Written as DNA, the CDR3 is TGTGCCAGCAGCTTTGGGACAGCTAATTCACCCCTCCACTTT.

This rearrangement joins TRBV30 to TRBJ1-2; D call uncertain. V gave up 5 bases and J gave up 2 bases, with 15 bases separating them. The germline V gene has CDR1 GTSNPN and CDR2 SVGIG (reference sequence). The CDR3 contains 14 residues. The CDR3 loop reads CAWGGREQNYGYTF. The CDR3 DNA reads TGTGCCTGGGGCGGGAGGGAGCAGAACTATGGCTACACCTTC.

V usage is TRBV28 and J usage is TRBJ1-5; tentative D call: TRBD1 (6 bases). The CDR3 spans 16 residues. V gave up 5 bases and J gave up 5 bases, with 19 bases separating them. Looked up from germline, CDR1 is MDHEN and CDR2 is SYDVKM. The chain's CDR3 is CASSTLNQGNYQPQHF. CDR3 nucleotides: TGTGCCAGCAGTACCCTCAACCAGGGGAATTATCAGCCCCAGCATTTT.

V is TRBV27 and J is TRBJ1-2; D is undetermined. Per the germline V gene, CDR1 is MNHEY and CDR2 is SMNVEV (reference sequence). Trimming pared 5 bases from V and 2 bases from J, leaving 6 bases between. The CDR3 has 12 residues. CDR3 sequence (DNA): TGTGCCAGCAGTACCCTCAACTATGGCTACACCTTC. Translation: CASSTLNYGYTF.

In regard to this clone: The junction departs from germline at one end; a sequencing error may be responsible. This chain connects TRBV14 to TRBJ2-1; D is undetermined. Per germline, CDR1 SGHDN and CDR2 FVKESK. This CDR3 comprises 15 residues. CDR3 sequence: CASSQEFQAYNGQFF. The CDR3 coding sequence is TGTGCCAGCAGCCAAGAATTCCAGGCGTACAATGGGCAGTTCTTC.

V is TRBV5-1 and J is TRBJ2-7, with D hard to call. The V gene lost 2 bases and the J gene lost 1 base, with 16 bases spanning the gap. The CDR3 spans 16 residues. From germline, CDR1 is SGHRS and CDR2 YFSETQ. The CDR3 DNA sequence: TGCGCCAGCAGCTTCAGTAAGGTTGGGGATTCCTACGAGCAGTACTTC. This translates into CASSFSKVGDSYEQYF.

The V and J genes are TRBV29-1 and TRBJ1-1; TRBD1 agrees at 7 bases. This CDR3 is built from 13 residues. Germline V CDR1 and CDR2: SQVTM, ANQGSEA. J gave up 2 bases and V 7 bases, and 7 bases lay outside the gene matches. CDR3 in DNA: TGCAGCGCCCGACAGGGTGGAAACACTGAAGCTTTCTTT. Translating gives CSARQGGNTEAFF.